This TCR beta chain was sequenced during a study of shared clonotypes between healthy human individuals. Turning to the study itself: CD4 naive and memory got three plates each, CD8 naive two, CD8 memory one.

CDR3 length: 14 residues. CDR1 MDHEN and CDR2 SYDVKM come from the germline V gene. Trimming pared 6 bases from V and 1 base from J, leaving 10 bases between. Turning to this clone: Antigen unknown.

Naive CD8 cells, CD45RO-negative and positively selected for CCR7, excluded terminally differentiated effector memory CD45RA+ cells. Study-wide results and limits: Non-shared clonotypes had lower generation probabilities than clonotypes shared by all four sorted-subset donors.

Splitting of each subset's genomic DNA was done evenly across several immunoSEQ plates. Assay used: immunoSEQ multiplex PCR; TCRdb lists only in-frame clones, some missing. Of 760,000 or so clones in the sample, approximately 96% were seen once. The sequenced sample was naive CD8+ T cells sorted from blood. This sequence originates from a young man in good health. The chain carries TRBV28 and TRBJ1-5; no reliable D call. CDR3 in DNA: TGTGCCAGCAGATCCCTAGAGAGCAATCAGCCCCAGCATTTT. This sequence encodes CASRSLESNQPQHF. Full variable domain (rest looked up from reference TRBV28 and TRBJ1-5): DVKVTQSSRYLVKRTGEKVFLECVQDMDHENMFWYRQDPGLGLRLIYFSYDVKMKEKGDIPEGYSVSREKKERFSLILESASTNQTSMYLCASRSLESNQPQHFGDGTRLSIL.